This T cell receptor beta chain stems from a study of T cells in Graves' hyperthyroidism and ophthalmopathy. About the research overall: Peripheral blood was drawn at first diagnosis, prior to all treatment.

Authors of the study amplified TCR beta CDR3 regions from RNA transcripts. The HTBI primer set served for first-round RT-PCR of the TCR CDR3. One entry per CDR3 protein results from TCRdb running MiXCR on the multiplex PCR reads. The sample yields a few hundred thousand distinct CDR3 sequences, roughly an eighth seen once. The patients, who ranged from 18 to 65 in age, presented with newly diagnosed hyperthyroidism lasting under 2 months. Notes on the study in general: The model predicted ophthalmopathy a median around 6 months before onset. Most clonotypes that expanded in the thyroid above 0.001 also showed up in blood.

In its sample, this clonotype was seen a few times. What it binds is not known. Germline V gene lookup returns CDR1 SNHLY and CDR2 FYNNEI. V shed 4 bases and J shed 4 bases, with 13 bases lying between them. The CDR3 spans 15 residues. The source material was blood. The rearrangement joins TRBV2 to TRBJ2-2; D is possibly TRBD2 (5 bases). The TCR was taken from a woman aged 18-29 years with Graves' hyperthyroidism. The CDR3: CASSVSGKTTGELFF. The CDR3 region has the DNA TGTGCCAGCAGTGTCTCGGGAAAGACCACCGGGGAGCTGTTTTTT. Based on the CDR3 plus reference TRBV2 and TRBJ2-2, the full variable domain is EPEVTQTPSHQVTQMGQEVILRCVPISNHLYFYWYRQILGQKVEFLVSFYNNEISEKSEIFDDQFSVERPDGSNFTLKIRSTKLEDSAMYFCASSVSGKTTGELFFGEGSRLTVL.